The 14 T cell receptor beta chains presented below share a single source sample, sequenced in a study of OX40 agonist ivuxolimab in advanced cancers. The table came from immunoSEQ multiplex PCR; TCRdb's copy has only in-frame clones and leaves some out. The sample has around 61,000 clones, roughly 85% seen once. This sample comprised CD4+ or CD8+ T cells sorted from blood, obtained in a trial of the OX40 agonist ivuxolimab. The receptors derive from an adult with an advanced solid tumor such as melanoma, head and neck, liver or kidney cancer.

This chain joins TRBV19 and TRBJ2-7; D perhaps matches TRBD1 (5 bases). The V end lost 4 bases, the J end lost 5 bases, and 9 bases lay between the germline ends. The CDR3 is 12 residues long. Germline V gives CDR1 LNHDA, CDR2 SQIVND (reference sequence). The CDR3 DNA reads as TGTGCCAGTAGTAGCCAGGGCCACGAGCAGTACTTC. Translated, it gives CASSSQGHEQYF. Full variable domain (remainder filled in from reference TRBV19 and TRBJ2-7): DGGITQSPKYLFRKEGQNVTLSCEQNLNHDAMYWYRQDPGQGLRLIYYSQIVNDFQKGDIAEGYSVSREKKESFPLTVTSAQKNPTAFYLCASSSQGHEQYFGPGTRLTVT.

The gene calls are TRBV4-2 and TRBJ2-1; 12 bases map to TRBD2. The CDR3 covers 21 residues. Germline lookup yields CDR1 LGHNA and CDR2 YNFKEQ. The J segment lost 0 bases and the V segment lost 1 base, leaving 13 bases of the junction unmatched. The DNA for the CDR3 is TGTGCCAGCAGCCAAGGAGCCGGGACTAGCGGGTCTTATTTCTCCTACAATGAGCAGTTCTTC. Translated: CASSQGAGTSGSYFSYNEQFF.

This clone was seen only a few times. This chain connects TRBV5-6 to TRBJ1-4; perhaps TRBD1 as D (6 bases). The V gene's germline CDR1 is SGHDT and CDR2 YYEEEE. V shed 4 bases and J shed 3 bases, with 7 bases lying between them. The CDR3 extends over 13 amino acids. CDR3 region: CASSPGANEKLFF. The CDR3 DNA reads TGTGCCAGCAGCCCAGGGGCTAATGAAAAACTGTTTTTT.

CDR3 coding DNA: TGTGCCAGCAGTTTGGCCCGATGGGGCCTCCCAAACACTGAAGCTTTCTTT. Its translation is CASSLARWGLPNTEAFF. The V and J genes are TRBV28 and TRBJ1-1; maybe TRBD1 (5 bases). With 3 bases removed from V and 2 bases from J, the gap between germline ends came to 19 bases. The CDR3 extends over 17 amino acids. In germline, CDR1 is MDHEN, CDR2 SYDVKM.

The chain recombines TRBV15 with TRBJ1-1, with D unresolved. CDR3 length: 13 residues. Trimming stripped 0 bases from V and 7 bases from J, with 9 bases between. The V gene's germline CDR1 is LNHNV and CDR2 YYDKDF (reference sequence). The CDR3 coding sequence is TGTGCCACCAGCAGAGAGGGGAGGAGTGAAGCTTTCTTT. As protein: CATSREGRSEAFF.

The chain is built from TRBV14 and TRBJ2-1; D perhaps matches TRBD1 (6 bases). Trimming removed 4 bases from V and 4 bases from J, with 26 bases in between. This CDR3 region has 19 residues. Germline loops: CDR1 SGHDN, CDR2 FVKESK. The CDR3 protein is CASSPTKIILTRGYNEQFF. CDR3 bases: TGTGCCAGCAGCCCGACAAAGATTATTTTAACTAGGGGGTACAATGAGCAGTTCTTC.

This chain uses TRBV30 with TRBJ2-1; D is unresolved. This CDR3 has 14 amino acids. Deletions cut 6 bases from V and 0 bases from J, with 12 bases between. Per germline, CDR1 GTSNPN and CDR2 SVGIG (reference sequence). CDR3 loop: CACRPLSSYNEQFF. The DNA of the CDR3 is TGTGCCTGTAGACCATTAAGCTCCTACAATGAGCAGTTCTTC.

This chain connects TRBV23-1 to TRBJ2-5; TRBD2 is a possible D gene (6 bases). TRBV23-1 belongs to the ORF category, with a function that is uncertain. V lost 10 bases, J lost 2 bases, and 17 bases lay in between. CDR3 length: 14 amino acids. CDR3 protein: CATSVEGSQETQYF. The CDR3 nucleotides read TGCGCCACTAGCGTCGAGGGTTCTCAAGAGACCCAGTACTTC.

The rearrangement uses TRBV7-2 and TRBJ1-5; 7 bases are shared with TRBD1. The CDR3 is made up of 12 amino acids. V lost 7 bases, J lost 6 bases, and 3 bases stayed unmatched. Germline V CDR1 and CDR2: SGHTA, FQGNSA. The CDR3 bases are TGTGCCAGCAACAGGGGCGGTCAGCCCCAGCATTTT. It translates to CASNRGGQPQHF.

The chain employs TRBV7-9 and TRBJ2-3, with D perhaps matching TRBD2 (5 bases). The germline V and J ends were trimmed by 4 bases and 4 bases, with 21 bases remaining between them. This CDR3 comprises 17 residues. Germline CDR1 and CDR2: SEHNR and FQNEAQ (reference sequence). The CDR3, as DNA: TGTGCCAGCAGCTCCTCTAGAGGGTCCTTGAAGGCAGATACGCAGTATTTT. It codes for CASSSSRGSLKADTQYF. The variable domain in full, with the rest retrieved from reference TRBV7-9 and TRBJ2-3, is DTGVSQNPRHKITKRGQNVTFRCDPISEHNRLYWYRQTLGQGPEFLTYFQNEAQLEKSRLLSDRFSAERPKGSFSTLEIQRTEQGDSAMYLCASSSSRGSLKADTQYFGPGTRLTVL.

This sequence joins TRBV28 and TRBJ2-5, with D possibly being TRBD2 (5 bases). CDR1 is MDHEN, CDR2 SYDVKM, per germline. The CDR3 has 16 residues. Trimming removed 1 base at V and 7 bases at J, with 19 bases between. CDR3 region: CASSLSRERPGRTQYF. Written as DNA, the CDR3 is TGTGCCAGCAGTTTATCCAGAGAGAGGCCGGGGAGGACCCAGTACTTC.

This clone was recorded only once. V gene TRBV6-6 combines with J gene TRBJ1-1, with D perhaps TRBD1 (5 bases). The germline V gene encodes CDR1 MNHNY and CDR2 SVGAGI (reference sequence). Trimming shortened V by 6 bases and J by 4 bases, and 9 bases separated the two germline ends. CDR3 size: 12 residues. The DNA for the CDR3 is TGTGCCAGCAGGACAGCTTTCACTGAAGCTTTCTTT. Translating gives CASRTAFTEAFF.

The V gene is TRBV7-8, the J gene TRBJ1-1; D possibly corresponds to TRBD1 (6 bases). Germline loops: CDR1 SGHVS, CDR2 FQNEAQ. Trimming cost V 1 base and J 0 bases, with 9 bases left between them. This CDR3 contains 15 residues. CDR3 nucleotides: TGTGCCAGCAGCTTAGAAGGGGGTGTGAACACTGAAGCTTTCTTT. The encoded protein is CASSLEGGVNTEAFF.

The chain is built from TRBV4-2 and TRBJ2-1, with 12 bases that match TRBD2. Germline V gene sequence: CDR1 LGHNA, CDR2 YNFKEQ. V lost 0 bases to trimming and J lost 9 bases; unmatched junction nucleotides: 6. This CDR3 is built from 16 residues. CDR3 sequence reads: CASSQDFLAGGTEQFF. Here the CDR3 DNA reads TGTGCCAGCAGCCAAGATTTCCTAGCGGGAGGGACTGAGCAGTTCTTC.